The rows below give T cell receptor beta chains drawn from one sample of a study of radiotherapy plus CTLA-4 blockade in lung cancer. Method: immunoSEQ multiplex PCR; TCRdb's copy keeps in-frame clones and lacks some. The sample shows about 80,000 clones, approximately 80% of them seen only once. This material consisted of peripheral blood, taken from a patient treated with radiotherapy plus ipilimumab. Source of these receptors: a human donor with non-small cell lung cancer who had stable disease on radiotherapy plus ipilimumab. Each CDR3 is given with its conserved first and last residue. The D gene is left open where the match is weak. Only part of the rows carry a size: once, few, many, or a class if the clone is expanded.

>16|TRBV6-1|.|TRBJ2-1|.
CASSDRTPGSYNEQFF
TGTGCCAGCAGTGATAGGACACCCGGCTCCTACAATGAGCAGTTCTTC
>14|TRBV6-5|.|TRBJ2-7|.
CASSSPGMTYEQYF
TGTGCCAGCAGTTCGCCCGGGATGACCTACGAGCAGTACTTC
>16|TRBV5-1|TRBD2|TRBJ2-5|.
CASSLAPSGGLETQYF
TGCGCCAGCAGCTTGGCACCTAGCGGGGGATTAGAGACCCAGTACTTC
>15|TRBV10-3|.|TRBJ2-3|.
CAISRRDSYTDTQYF
TGTGCCATCAGCCGCCGGGACTCATACACAGATACGCAGTATTTT
>13|TRBV11-3|.|TRBJ1-6|.
CASSKNRNSPLHF
TGTGCCAGCAGCAAAAACAGGAATTCACCCCTCCACTTT
>13|TRBV6-5|TRBD2|TRBJ2-3|.
CASRSPLAGEQYF
TGTGCCAGCAGATCCCCGCTAGCGGGGGAGCAGTATTTT
>16|TRBV5-3|TRBD1|TRBJ2-7|.
CARSKKGQGSSYEQYF
TGTGCCAGAAGCAAAAAGGGACAGGGGAGCTCCTACGAGCAGTACTTC
>17|TRBV9|TRBD2|TRBJ2-7|.
CASSVGPERGSSYEQYF
TGTGCCAGCAGCGTGGGTCCAGAGCGGGGGAGCTCCTACGAGCAGTACTTC
>12|TRBV18|.|TRBJ2-3|.
CASSVASDTQYF
TGTGCCAGCTCAGTAGCGTCAGATACGCAGTATTTT
>17|TRBV4-2|TRBD2|TRBJ2-5|.
CASSQGGAGAAQETQYF
TGTGCCAGCAGCCAAGGAGGAGCGGGGGCGGCCCAAGAGACCCAGTACTTC
>16|TRBV6-4|TRBD2|TRBJ2-5|.
CASSNSGGARRETQYF
TGTGCCAGCAGTAATAGCGGGGGGGCCCGTAGGGAGACCCAGTACTTC
>15|TRBV15|.|TRBJ2-1|.
CATSRGTSYRDEQFF
TGTGCCACCAGCAGAGGGACCTCCTACAGGGATGAGCAGTTCTTC
>12|TRBV6-1|.|TRBJ2-2|.
CASGSKTGELFF
TGTGCCAGCGGGTCGAAAACCGGGGAGCTGTTTTTT
>14|TRBV2|TRBD1|TRBJ1-5|.
CASRATGGGQPQHF
TGTGCCAGCAGGGCTACAGGGGGCGGTCAGCCCCAGCATTTT
>16|TRBV7-8|TRBD1|TRBJ2-3|.
CASSLALAGGVDTQYF
TGTGCCAGCAGCTTAGCCTTGGCAGGGGGCGTAGATACGCAGTATTTT
>14|TRBV2|TRBD2|TRBJ2-1|few
CASKAGGPSDEQFF
TGTGCCAGCAAAGCGGGGGGGCCCAGCGATGAGCAGTTCTTC
>14|TRBV19|TRBD1|TRBJ1-4|.
CASSDRGANEKLFF
TGTGCCAGTAGTGACAGGGGGGCTAATGAAAAACTGTTTTTT
>15|TRBV5-1|.|TRBJ2-1|.
CASSLVVGGYNEQFF
TGCGCCAGCAGCTTGGTCGTGGGGGGTTACAATGAGCAGTTCTTC
>13|TRBV11-3|.|TRBJ2-5|.
CASSFEGQETQYF
TGTGCCAGCAGCTTCGAGGGGCAAGAGACCCAGTACTTC
>17|TRBV15|.|TRBJ1-6|once
CATSRDRPSSYNSPLHF
TGTGCCACCAGCAGAGATCGTCCGAGCTCCTATAATTCACCCCTCCACTTT
>12|TRBV6-5|.|TRBJ1-1|.
CASSEAEGGAFF
TGTGCCAGCAGTGAAGCGGAAGGAGGCGCTTTCTTT
>13|TRBV7-9|.|TRBJ2-7|.
CASNHRAVREQYF
TGTGCCAGCAACCACAGGGCTGTTCGCGAGCAGTACTTC
>16|TRBV7-9|.|TRBJ2-1|.
CASSLVFGGIYNEQFF
TGTGCCAGCAGCTTAGTTTTCGGGGGAATCTACAATGAGCAGTTCTTC
>15|TRBV19|TRBD1|TRBJ2-1|.
CASSTDRGSYNEQFF
TGTGCCAGTAGTACCGACAGGGGATCCTACAATGAGCAGTTCTTC
>15|TRBV15|TRBD2|TRBJ2-7|once
CATSRGLAGNYEQYF
TGTGCCACCAGCAGGGGACTAGCGGGAAACTACGAGCAGTACTTC
>14|TRBV21-1|.|TRBJ2-1|once
CASNLEGGYNEQFF
TGTGCCAGCAACCTTGAGGGAGGGTACAATGAGCAGTTCTTC
>17|TRBV27|TRBD1|TRBJ1-2|.
CASSLNRGRAMFMGYTF
TGTGCCAGCAGCTTAAACAGGGGGAGGGCTATGTTTATGGGCTACACCTTC
>13|TRBV2|.|TRBJ1-2|.
CASSGDVGYGYTF
TGTGCCAGTAGCGGTGACGTAGGGTATGGCTACACCTTC
>16|TRBV5-4|TRBD2|TRBJ2-1|.
CASSSTGTSGGNEQFF
TGTGCCAGCAGTTCTACCGGGACTAGCGGGGGGAATGAGCAGTTCTTC
>13|TRBV4-1|TRBD2|TRBJ2-1|.
CASRTSGNLEQFF
TGCGCCAGCAGAACTAGCGGAAACCTAGAGCAGTTCTTC
>13|TRBV5-4|TRBD1|TRBJ1-5|.
CASSSGGDQPQHF
TGTGCCAGCAGCTCAGGGGGCGATCAGCCCCAGCATTTT
>14|TRBV6-6|TRBD1|TRBJ2-1|.
CASRAGTGNNEQFF
TGTGCCAGCAGGGCCGGGACAGGGAACAATGAGCAGTTCTTC
>16|TRBV30|.|TRBJ1-4|.
CAWGSDVGIINEKLFF
TGTGCCTGGGGATCAGATGTGGGGATCATTAATGAAAAACTGTTTTTT
>14|TRBV9|.|TRBJ2-7|.
CASSVRGATYEQYF
TGTGCCAGCAGCGTACGAGGCGCAACCTACGAGCAGTACTTC
>15|TRBV28|TRBD1|TRBJ2-7|.
CASSRIRTGSYEQYF
TGTGCCAGCAGCCGAATCCGGACAGGGTCCTACGAGCAGTACTTC
>13|TRBV28|TRBD1|TRBJ1-1|.
CASSPLGGGRAFF
TGTGCCAGCAGTCCCCTAGGAGGGGGCAGGGCTTTCTTT
>17|TRBV7-9|.|TRBJ2-3|.
CASSSDLDVRSTDTQYF
TGTGCCAGCAGCTCCGACCTCGACGTGAGGAGCACAGATACGCAGTATTTT
>15|TRBV28|TRBD2|TRBJ2-5|.
CASSAAGGRGETQYF
TGTGCCAGCAGTGCAGCGGGAGGGAGGGGAGAGACCCAGTACTTC
>15|TRBV7-6|TRBD1|TRBJ1-5|.
CASSLGTGGSQPQHF
TGTGCCAGCAGCTTAGGGACAGGGGGCAGTCAGCCCCAGCATTTT
>15|TRBV27|TRBD2|TRBJ2-7|.
CASSPSGRAPYEQYF
TGTGCCAGCAGTCCTAGCGGGAGGGCCCCCTACGAGCAGTACTTC